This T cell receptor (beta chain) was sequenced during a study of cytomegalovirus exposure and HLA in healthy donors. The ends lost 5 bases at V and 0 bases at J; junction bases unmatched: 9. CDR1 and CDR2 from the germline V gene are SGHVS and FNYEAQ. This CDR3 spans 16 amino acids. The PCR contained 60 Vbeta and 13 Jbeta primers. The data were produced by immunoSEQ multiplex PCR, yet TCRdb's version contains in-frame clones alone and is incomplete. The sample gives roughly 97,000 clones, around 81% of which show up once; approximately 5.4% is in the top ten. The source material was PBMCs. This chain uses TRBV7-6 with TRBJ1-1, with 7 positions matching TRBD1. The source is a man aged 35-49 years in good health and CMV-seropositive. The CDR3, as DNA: TGTGCCAGCAGCCCCGCGGGACAGATTTTGAACACTGAAGCTTTCTTT. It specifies CASSPAGQILNTEAFF.